Sequencing of this T cell receptor (beta chain) was carried out in a study of identical twins. Overall study findings and caveats: Out-of-frame TCR alpha sharing observed in monozygotic twins exceeded model estimates.

CDR1 and CDR2 from the germline V gene are LGHDT and YNNKEL (reference sequence). The CDR3 is 16 amino acids. V shed 3 bases and J 2 bases; nucleotides not matched to a gene: 8. A remark on this clonotype: What it recognizes is unknown.

The authors used template switching to add a universal primer site and gave cDNA unique molecular identifiers. TCRdb re-derived calls from the 5' RACE reads in MiXCR, one entry per CDR3 protein. The sample has about 530,000 distinct CDR3 sequences, roughly 15% seen once. In addition, the sample was reused for a study of yellow fever vaccine responses in identical twins.

The source is a woman aged 18-35 years in good health. The specimen was CD4+ T cells sorted from blood. The chain joins TRBV3-1 to TRBJ2-7; TRBD1 matches at 9 bases. The CDR3 is CASSQGDRVRAYEQYF. The DNA of the CDR3 is TGTGCCAGCAGCCAGGGGGACAGGGTTCGTGCCTACGAGCAGTACTTC.